The sequence of this TCR beta chain was determined in a study of T-cell memory formation after mild COVID-19. Study observations and caveats: For contracting clones, CD4+ ones sat mainly in CM and EM, CD8+ in EMRA. Clones that got smaller from day 15 to 85 had even CD4/CD8, while clones growing later tipped toward CD4+. What remained unconfirmed was the SARS-CoV-2 specificity of second-wave clones peaking on day 37.

Constant-segment primers served in 5'RACE that generated TCR alpha and TCR beta cDNA libraries bearing sample barcodes and UMIs. TCRdb reprocessed the 5' RACE reads with MiXCR, giving one entry per CDR3 protein. The sample includes roughly 300,000 distinct CDR3 sequences, roughly 8% of them seen just once. As regards this clonotype: No antigen is known for it.

The CDR3 sequence is 13 residues long. Germline assignment: CDR1 MNHEY and CDR2 SVGAGI. The V and J ends lost 2 bases and 10 bases, in that order; junction bases with no gene match: 3. This sequence joins TRBV6-5 and TRBJ2-3; 10 nucleotides match TRBD1. The source material was PBMCs or a T cell subset sorted from them (not recorded which). This TCR was sampled from a man between 18 and 29 years old who had mild COVID-19 (a few samples of this study predate the infection). Cell type and time point are not known. The CDR3, as DNA: TGTGCCAGCAGTTACGGGACAGGGGTGGCGCAGTATTTT. This translates into CASSYGTGVAQYF.